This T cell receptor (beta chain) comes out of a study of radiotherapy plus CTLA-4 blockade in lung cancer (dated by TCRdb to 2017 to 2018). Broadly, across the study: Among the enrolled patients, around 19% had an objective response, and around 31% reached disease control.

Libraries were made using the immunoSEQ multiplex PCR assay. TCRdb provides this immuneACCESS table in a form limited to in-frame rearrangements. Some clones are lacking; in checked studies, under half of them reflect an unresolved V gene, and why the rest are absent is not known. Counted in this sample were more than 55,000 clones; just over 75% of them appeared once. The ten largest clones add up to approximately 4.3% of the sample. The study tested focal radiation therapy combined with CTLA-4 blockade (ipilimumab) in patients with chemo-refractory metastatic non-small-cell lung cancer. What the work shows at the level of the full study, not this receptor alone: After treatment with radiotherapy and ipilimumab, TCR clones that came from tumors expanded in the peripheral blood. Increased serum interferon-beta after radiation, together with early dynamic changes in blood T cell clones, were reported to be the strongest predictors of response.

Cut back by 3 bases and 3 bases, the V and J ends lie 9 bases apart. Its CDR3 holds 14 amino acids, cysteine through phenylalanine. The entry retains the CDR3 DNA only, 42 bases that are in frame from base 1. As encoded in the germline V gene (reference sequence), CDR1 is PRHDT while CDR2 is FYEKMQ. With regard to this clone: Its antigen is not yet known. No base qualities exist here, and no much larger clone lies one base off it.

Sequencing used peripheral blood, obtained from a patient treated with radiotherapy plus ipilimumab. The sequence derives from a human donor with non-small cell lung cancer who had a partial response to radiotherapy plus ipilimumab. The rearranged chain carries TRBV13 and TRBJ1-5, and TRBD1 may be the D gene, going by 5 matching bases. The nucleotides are TGTGCCAGCAGCTTTGGGGGGGTCAATCAGCCCCAGCATTTT. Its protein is CASSFGGVNQPQHF.